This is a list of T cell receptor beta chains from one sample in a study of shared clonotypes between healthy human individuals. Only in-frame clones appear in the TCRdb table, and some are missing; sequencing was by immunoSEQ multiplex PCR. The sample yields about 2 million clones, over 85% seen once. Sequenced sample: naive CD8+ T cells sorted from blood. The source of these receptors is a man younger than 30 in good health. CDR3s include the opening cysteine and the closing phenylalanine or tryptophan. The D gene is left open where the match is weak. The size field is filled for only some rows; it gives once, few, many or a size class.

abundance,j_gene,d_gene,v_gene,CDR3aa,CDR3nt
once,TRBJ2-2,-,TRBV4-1,CASSPGTLTGELFF,TGCGCCAGCAGCCCCGGGACTCTGACCGGGGAGCTGTTTTTT
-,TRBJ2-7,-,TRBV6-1,CASSEALGPLEQYF,TGTGCCAGCAGTGAAGCGCTAGGGCCCCTCGAGCAGTACTTC
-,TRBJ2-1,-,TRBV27,CATGRQSYNEQFF,TGTGCCACCGGCAGGCAGTCCTACAATGAGCAGTTCTTC
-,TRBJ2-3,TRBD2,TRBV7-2,CASSLGLAGGSADTQYF,TGTGCCAGCAGCTTGGGACTAGCGGGAGGAAGCGCAGATACGCAGTATTTT
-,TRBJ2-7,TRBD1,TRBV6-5,CASSYGQGAGEQYF,TGTGCCAGCAGTTACGGACAGGGGGCCGGCGAGCAGTACTTC
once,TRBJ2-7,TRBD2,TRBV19,CASSWGGAYEQYF,TGTGCCAGTAGTTGGGGGGGAGCCTACGAGCAGTACTTC
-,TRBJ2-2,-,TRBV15,CATSREGNTGELFF,TGTGCCACCAGCAGAGAGGGGAACACCGGGGAGCTGTTTTTT
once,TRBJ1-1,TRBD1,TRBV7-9,CASSWTGLATEAFF,TGTGCCAGCAGCTGGACAGGGTTGGCGACTGAAGCTTTCTTT
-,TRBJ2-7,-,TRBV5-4,CASSFALVGNPYGEQYF,TGTGCCAGCAGCTTTGCCCTTGTGGGGAACCCTTATGGCGAGCAGTACTTC
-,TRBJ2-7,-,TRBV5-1,CASSLKGMGSYEQYF,TGCGCCAGCAGCTTGAAGGGAATGGGCTCCTACGAGCAGTACTTC
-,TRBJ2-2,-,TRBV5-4,CASSGAGDNTGELFF,TGTGCCAGCAGCGGGGCCGGGGATAACACCGGGGAGCTGTTTTTT
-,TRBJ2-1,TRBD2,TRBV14,CASSQIAGASYNEQFF,TGTGCCAGCAGCCAAATAGCGGGGGCCTCCTACAATGAGCAGTTCTTC
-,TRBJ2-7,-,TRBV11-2,CASSLSRADTLYEQYF,TGTGCCAGCAGCTTATCCCGGGCAGACACCCTCTACGAGCAGTACTTC
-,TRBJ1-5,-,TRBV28,CASSPRAVPYSNQPQHF,TGTGCCAGCAGTCCCCGGGCCGTCCCTTATAGCAATCAGCCCCAGCATTTT
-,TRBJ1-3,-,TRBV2,CASSSDGSGNTIYF,TGTGCCAGCAGTTCGGACGGCTCTGGAAACACCATATATTTT
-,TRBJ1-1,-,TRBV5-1,CASSRDNTEAFF,TGCGCCAGCAGCAGGGATAACACTGAAGCTTTCTTT
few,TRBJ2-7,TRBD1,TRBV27,CASSLTGTVSYEQYF,TGTGCCAGCAGTTTGACCGGGACAGTCTCCTACGAGCAGTACTTC
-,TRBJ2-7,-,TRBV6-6,CASSSLSYEQYF,TGTGCCAGCAGTTCGCTCTCCTACGAGCAGTACTTC
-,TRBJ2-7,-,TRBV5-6,CASSYGAEGYEQYF,TGTGCCAGCAGCTACGGGGCGGAAGGCTACGAGCAGTACTTC
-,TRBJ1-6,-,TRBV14,CASSQDGGSRSPLHF,TGTGCCAGCAGCCAAGATGGGGGTTCGCGGTCACCCCTCCACTTT
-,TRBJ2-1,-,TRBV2,CASRGSGTYNEQFF,TGTGCCAGCAGGGGTAGCGGAACCTACAATGAGCAGTTCTTC
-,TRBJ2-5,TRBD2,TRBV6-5,CASSYLTSGGPQTQYF,TGTGCCAGCAGTTATCTTACTAGCGGGGGCCCCCAAACCCAGTACTTC
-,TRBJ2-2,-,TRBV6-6,CASSYSKRWNTGELFF,TGTGCCAGCAGTTACTCGAAGCGGTGGAACACCGGGGAGCTGTTTTTT
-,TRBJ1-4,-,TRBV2,CAKAQGPGEKLFF,TGTGCCAAAGCCCAGGGTCCAGGGGAAAAACTGTTTTTT
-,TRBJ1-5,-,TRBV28,CASSLSSSNQPQHF,TGTGCCAGCAGTTTATCCAGTAGCAATCAGCCCCAGCATTTT
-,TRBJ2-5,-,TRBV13,CASSQSGYGETQYF,TGTGCCAGCAGTCAATCTGGATACGGGGAGACCCAGTACTTC
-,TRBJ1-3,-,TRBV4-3,CASSQGDPGNTIYF,TGCGCCAGCAGCCAAGGGGACCCTGGAAACACCATATATTTT
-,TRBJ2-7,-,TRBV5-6,CASSFLAYEQYF,TGTGCCAGCAGCTTTTTGGCCTACGAGCAGTACTTC
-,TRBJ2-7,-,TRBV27,CASSLSLGSSYEQYF,TGTGCCAGCAGTTTATCGCTTGGGTCCTCCTACGAGCAGTACTTC
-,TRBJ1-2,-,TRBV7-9,CASSLALLGVNYGYTF,TGTGCCAGCAGCTTAGCCCTTCTCGGCGTTAACTATGGCTACACCTTC
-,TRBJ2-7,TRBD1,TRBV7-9,CASSLGTAFYEQYF,TGTGCCAGCAGTCTAGGGACAGCTTTTTACGAGCAGTACTTC
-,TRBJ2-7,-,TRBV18,CASSQGYEQYF,TGTGCCAGCTCTCAGGGATACGAGCAGTACTTC
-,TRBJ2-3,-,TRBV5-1,CASSGTRTITDTQYF,TGCGCCAGCAGCGGGACACGAACGATCACAGATACGCAGTATTTT
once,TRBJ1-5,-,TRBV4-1,CASSQEDSSAWAQHF,TGCGCCAGCAGCCAAGAGGACAGCTCTGCGTGGGCCCAGCATTTT
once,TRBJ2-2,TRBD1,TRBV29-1,CSVDPTGGNTGELFF,TGCAGCGTTGACCCCACAGGGGGCAACACCGGGGAGCTGTTTTTT
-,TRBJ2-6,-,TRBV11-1,CASSLASAGANVLTF,TGTGCCAGCAGCTTAGCGTCAGCTGGGGCCAACGTCCTGACTTTC
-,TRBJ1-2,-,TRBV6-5,CASSYSDRPNYGYTF,TGTGCCAGCAGTTACTCCGACAGGCCCAACTATGGCTACACCTTC
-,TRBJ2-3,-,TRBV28,CASSTTPSFGTQYF,TGTGCCAGCAGTACCACCCCCTCGTTTGGTACGCAGTATTTT
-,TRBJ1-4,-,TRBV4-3,CASSQRDHEKLFF,TGCGCCAGCAGCCAGAGGGACCATGAAAAACTGTTTTTT
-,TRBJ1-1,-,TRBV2,CASRGSPMNTEAFF,TGTGCCAGCAGAGGCAGCCCTATGAACACTGAAGCTTTCTTT
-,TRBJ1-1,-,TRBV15,CATSRDLNVGGLYTEAFF,TGTGCCACCAGCAGAGATCTTAATGTTGGGGGGTTGTACACTGAAGCTTTCTTT
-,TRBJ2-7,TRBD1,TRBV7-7,CASSEGQDYEQYF,TGTGCTAGCAGCGAAGGACAGGACTACGAGCAGTACTTC
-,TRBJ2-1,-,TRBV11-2,CASSLGRVYEQFF,TGTGCCAGCAGCTTAGGTCGAGTGTATGAGCAGTTCTTC
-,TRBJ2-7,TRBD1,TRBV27,CASYTRERGHYEQYF,TGTGCCAGCTACACCCGAGAGAGGGGGCACTACGAGCAGTACTTC
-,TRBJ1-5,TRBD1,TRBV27,CASSLYFRIREDREYSNQPQHF,TGTGCCAGCAGTTTATATTTTAGAATCCGAGAGGACAGGGAGTATAGCAATCAGCCCCAGCATTTT
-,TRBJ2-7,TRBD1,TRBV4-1,CASSPTDRVLPREQYF,TGCGCCAGCAGCCCAACTGACAGGGTACTTCCTCGCGAGCAGTACTTC
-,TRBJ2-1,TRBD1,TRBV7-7,CASSADRGGNEQFF,TGTGCTAGCAGCGCCGACAGGGGAGGCAATGAGCAGTTCTTC
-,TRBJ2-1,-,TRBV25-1,CASSEDSSSYNEQFF,TGTGCCAGCAGTGAGGACTCAAGCTCCTACAATGAGCAGTTCTTC
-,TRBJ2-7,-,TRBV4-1,CASSQVKSYEQYF,TGCGCCAGCAGCCAAGTTAAGAGCTACGAGCAGTACTTC
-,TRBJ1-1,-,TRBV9,CASSEGFGEAFF,TGTGCCAGCAGCGAAGGGTTTGGTGAAGCTTTCTTT